What follows are 15 T cell receptor beta chains derived from one specimen sequenced in a study of shared clonotypes between healthy human individuals. The table came from immunoSEQ multiplex PCR; TCRdb's copy has only in-frame clones and leaves some out. Of more than 500,000 clones in the sample, approximately 94% are singletons; the top ten hold approximately 0.067%. Sequenced sample: naive CD4+ T cells sorted from blood. As to subset: CD45RA+ positively selected. The receptors come from a woman in her 30s in good health.

Comment on this clone: Other DNA sequences from this sample encode an identical CDR3 as well. The chain employs TRBV19 and TRBJ1-5; D is unclear. Germline V gene data show CDR1 as LNHDA and CDR2 as SQIVND (reference sequence). This CDR3 is built from 13 residues. Trimming left V 0 bases short and J 7 bases short, with 7 bases between. CDR3 protein: CASSIEGGQPQHF. Here the CDR3 DNA reads TGTGCCAGTAGTATAGAGGGAGGGCAGCCCCAGCATTTT.

The V and J genes are TRBV7-9 and TRBJ1-4; the D is unclear. The CDR3 is 14 residues long. Trimming stripped 5 bases from V and 7 bases from J, with 14 bases between. Germline V CDR1 and CDR2: SEHNR, FQNEAQ (reference sequence). CDR3 amino acids: CASSRSPEGEKLFF. DNA for the CDR3: TGTGCCAGCAGCCGGAGTCCTGAAGGTGAAAAACTGTTTTTT.

The chain joins TRBV18 to TRBJ1-1; possible D gene TRBD1, 5 bases. V was cut by 3 bases and J by 3 bases, with 14 bases left in between. The length of the CDR3 is 15 residues. The germline CDR1 and CDR2 sequences are KGHSH and LQKENI. CDR3 loop: CASSPLEQGDTEAFF. CDR3 sequence (DNA): TGTGCCAGCTCACCTCTCGAGCAGGGCGACACTGAAGCTTTCTTT.

V gene TRBV2 combines with J gene TRBJ2-5, with no clear D. The germline V and J ends were trimmed by 7 bases and 2 bases, with 5 bases remaining between them. The CDR3 covers 11 residues. Germline CDR1 SNHLY, CDR2 FYNNEI. The CDR3 here is CASNQQETQYF. The CDR3 nucleotides read TGTGCCAGCAACCAGCAAGAGACCCAGTACTTC.

This chain connects TRBV7-9 to TRBJ1-1; 9 bases agree with TRBD1. J gave up 4 bases and V 1 base, and 7 bases lay outside the gene matches. Germline V lookup: CDR1 SEHNR, CDR2 FQNEAQ (reference sequence). This CDR3 spans 16 amino acids. CDR3 coding DNA: TGTGCCAGCAGCTTAGGGACAGGGGATTTGGGCACTGAAGCTTTCTTT. Its translation: CASSLGTGDLGTEAFF.

The CDR3 protein is CASGGGASPYEQYF. The CDR3 nucleotides read TGTGCCAGCGGGGGTGGGGCCTCACCCTACGAGCAGTACTTC. This chain joins TRBV2 and TRBJ2-7; either TRBD1 or TRBD2 may supply D (5 bases each). Germline CDR1 SNHLY, CDR2 FYNNEI. Trimming cost V 8 bases and J 2 bases, with 16 bases left between them. The CDR3 is 14 residues long.

V is TRBV27 and J is TRBJ2-7; TRBD2 might be the D (5 bases). The CDR3 is made up of 16 amino acids. Looked up from germline, CDR1 is MNHEY and CDR2 is SMNVEV (reference sequence). With 0 bases removed from V and 0 bases from J, the gap between germline ends came to 12 bases. The CDR3 bases are TGTGCCAGCAGTTTATCGAAACGGAGGAGCTCCTACGAGCAGTACTTC. Amino acid sequence: CASSLSKRRSSYEQYF.

This chain joins TRBV28 and TRBJ2-7; 12 bases agree with TRBD2. This CDR3 has 15 residues. Trimming removed 6 bases from V and 2 bases from J; junction bases left unmatched: 5. CDR1 and CDR2 from the germline V gene are MDHEN and SYDVKM. The CDR3 sequence: CASRWTSGIAYEQYF. CDR3 nucleotides: TGTGCCAGCAGGTGGACTAGCGGGATTGCCTACGAGCAGTACTTC. The variable domain in full, with the rest retrieved from reference TRBV28 and TRBJ2-7, is DVKVTQSSRYLVKRTGEKVFLECVQDMDHENMFWYRQDPGLGLRLIYFSYDVKMKEKGDIPEGYSVSREKKERFSLILESASTNQTSMYLCASRWTSGIAYEQYFGPGTRLTVT.

V and J are TRBV27 and TRBJ1-6; D may be TRBD1 (6 bases). V was trimmed by 4 bases and J by 9 bases, leaving 10 bases between them. The CDR3 covers 13 residues. From germline, CDR1 is MNHEY and CDR2 SMNVEV (reference sequence). This CDR3 is CASSSPGVSPLHF. The CDR3 DNA reads TGTGCCAGCAGTTCCCCAGGGGTTTCACCCCTCCACTTT.

The chain uses TRBV28 and TRBJ2-7; 9 nucleotides match TRBD1. This CDR3 has 13 amino acids. Germline CDR1 MDHEN, CDR2 SYDVKM. V lost 8 bases to trimming and J lost 4 bases; unmatched junction nucleotides: 6. CDR3 loop: CASQQGALYEQYF. The CDR3 DNA reads TGTGCCAGCCAACAGGGGGCGTTATACGAGCAGTACTTC.

This sequence joins TRBV5-4 and TRBJ2-2; D gene ambiguous. Germline V gene lookup returns CDR1 SGHNT and CDR2 YYREEE (reference sequence). Trimming pared 5 bases from V and 4 bases from J, leaving 12 bases between. CDR3 length: 14 amino acids. CDR3 nucleotides: TGTGCCAGCAGTAATATACAGCGCACCGGGGAGCTGTTTTTT. Translated: CASSNIQRTGELFF.

To note about this clone: At the DNA level, this CDR3 is encoded by other sequences in the same sample as well. J is TRBJ2-3 and V is TRBV18; 7 bases agree with TRBD2. This CDR3 spans 15 amino acids. V was pared by 0 bases and J by 1 base, with 1 base of the junction left unmatched. Germline V CDR1 and CDR2: KGHSH, LQKENI. The CDR3 here is CASSPPAGGTDTQYF. The CDR3 region has the DNA TGTGCCAGCTCACCACCGGCGGGGGGCACAGATACGCAGTATTTT.

V gene TRBV5-1 combines with J gene TRBJ2-3; TRBD2 aligns across 14 bases. The CDR3 sequence is 14 residues long. V lost 6 bases and J lost 4; bases outside the gene matches: 1. In germline, CDR1 is SGHRS, CDR2 YFSETQ. The chain's CDR3 is CASTGLAGADTQYF. In DNA form, the CDR3 reads TGCGCCAGCACGGGACTAGCGGGAGCAGATACGCAGTATTTT.

The chain is built from TRBV6-5 and TRBJ2-7; 7 bases align to TRBD1. V was clipped by 5 bases and J by 3 bases; unmatched bases: 10. CDR1 and CDR2 from the germline V gene are MNHEY and SVGAGI. The CDR3 covers 15 residues. The CDR3 DNA sequence: TGTGCCAGCAGTCTCAGGACAGGCTTAGTCTACGAGCAGTACTTC. It specifies CASSLRTGLVYEQYF.

J is TRBJ2-5 and V is TRBV28; TRBD1 agrees at 9 bases. V was pared by 6 bases and J by 7 bases, with 9 bases of the junction left unmatched. Germline V gives CDR1 MDHEN, CDR2 SYDVKM. The length of the CDR3 is 14 residues. CDR3 region: CASRGTGTYATQYF. As DNA, the CDR3 is TGTGCCAGCAGGGGGACAGGGACTTACGCGACCCAGTACTTC.